This T cell receptor (beta chain) was obtained from a study of blood T cell repertoires in COVID-19. At the level of the study: Nucleic acid was either cDNA or gDNA, and it came from T cells, B-cell-depleted T cells, or PBMCs.

This CDR3 contains 15 residues. The V end lost 2 bases, the J end lost 2 bases, and 10 bases lay between the germline ends. Germline V gives CDR1 MNHEY, CDR2 SVGAGI. Original methodology: Counts of nucleated cells, estimated from reference gene primer amplification, were obtained. The repertoire was sequenced with immunoSEQ multiplex PCR; TCRdb's copy has only in-frame clones and lacks some. From that table come the V and J calls and clone size; the DNA was used to work out D and trimming. Here the sample spans fewer than 350,000 clones, roughly 87% being singletons. The chain links TRBV6-5 to TRBJ2-1, with D perhaps matching TRBD2 (5 bases). The source of this sequence is a middle-aged woman who had recovered from COVID-19. Sequencing input: PBMCs or T cells enriched from blood (not recorded which). The CDR3 DNA sequence: TGTGCCAGCAGTTACGAGGGAATTGCCTACAATGAGCAGTTCTTC. Amino acid sequence: CASSYEGIAYNEQFF.